The 27 T cell receptor beta chains given below trace back to one sample, sequenced in a study of graft-versus-host responses after intestinal transplantation (dated by TCRdb to the early 2020s). The method behind the library was the immunoSEQ multiplex PCR assay. What TCRdb holds here is the immuneACCESS table cut down to in-frame rearrangements. Part of the clones is not present; checked against another copy, under half of the missing clones reflect an unresolved V gene, and the others are unexplained. Here the sample has roughly 60,000 clones; approximately 90% occur a single time. The top ten hold roughly 1.7% of the sample. Sequencing was performed on PBMCs, taken 26 days after transplant. These receptors all stem from a human patient who received an intestinal transplant, so some T cells may come from the graft donor.

J is TRBJ2-5 and V is TRBV30, with D perhaps matching TRBD1 (5 bases). The CDR3 loop spans 11 amino acids. Deletions cut 0 bases from V and 10 bases from J, with 9 bases between. Per the germline V gene, CDR1 is GTSNPN and CDR2 is SVGIG (reference sequence). Here the CDR3 DNA reads TGTGCCTGGAGTGTAAAAGGGGACCAGTACTTC. Its protein product is CAWSVKGDQYF.

The chain joins TRBV5-4 to TRBJ2-1; 8 nucleotides agree with TRBD1. Germline V gene sequence: CDR1 SGHNT, CDR2 YYREEE (reference sequence). The CDR3 sequence is 15 residues long. The V and J ends lost 0 bases and 8 bases, in that order; junction bases with no gene match: 7. CDR3 in amino acids: CASSLGGTGGDEQFF. CDR3 DNA sequence: TGTGCCAGCAGCTTGGGGGGGACAGGTGGGGATGAGCAGTTCTTC.

V and J are TRBV28 and TRBJ1-3; D is ambiguous. CDR3 length: 12 residues. CDR1 is MDHEN and CDR2 is SYDVKM in the germline V gene. V was shortened by 6 bases and J by 7 bases, with 10 bases between the two germline ends. The CDR3 nucleotides are TGTGCCAGCAGGGGCGATGGGAACACCATATATTTT. Translated, it gives CASRGDGNTIYF.

V usage is TRBV7-6 and J usage is TRBJ2-1; D may be TRBD1 (6 bases). This CDR3 is 13 amino acids long. V was cut by 7 bases and J by 1 base, with 8 bases left in between. Germline-derived CDR1 and CDR2 are SGHVS and FNYEAQ. The CDR3 coding sequence is TGTGCCAGCACAGGGGCATCCTACAATGAGCAGTTCTTC. Residues: CASTGASYNEQFF.

The V call is TRBV6-1, the J call TRBJ2-3; D is perhaps TRBD2 (6 bases). Trimming removed 0 bases at V and 1 base at J, with 20 bases between. The CDR3 runs to 19 residues. Germline V CDR1 and CDR2: MNHNS, SASEGT. The CDR3 nucleotides are TGTGCCAGCAGTGAAGCGACCCCGGGACTCCCTCGGGGCACAGATACGCAGTATTTT. Protein: CASSEATPGLPRGTDTQYF.

This chain links TRBV6-5 with TRBJ2-3; TRBD2 might be the D (5 bases). The CDR3 contains 12 residues. The germline V gene encodes CDR1 MNHEY and CDR2 SVGAGI. V dropped 7 bases and J dropped 4 bases, with 9 bases sitting between them. The chain's CDR3 is CASNAGADTQYF. CDR3 DNA: TGTGCCAGCAATGCCGGGGCAGATACGCAGTATTTT.

V and J are TRBV2 and TRBJ2-7, with 7 bases that match TRBD2. The junction had 5 bases not matched to a gene; V was cut back by 7 bases and J by 2 bases. CDR1 is SNHLY and CDR2 is FYNNEI in the germline V gene. The CDR3 extends over 13 amino acids. Here the CDR3 reads CASKWGGTYEQYF. CDR3 in DNA: TGTGCCAGCAAATGGGGAGGGACCTACGAGCAGTACTTC.

V usage is TRBV6-6 and J usage is TRBJ1-1; no reliable D call. The CDR3 spans 11 residues. V was pared by 8 bases and J by 4 bases, with 8 bases between. Germline loops: CDR1 MNHNY, CDR2 SVGAGI (reference sequence). The CDR3 DNA reads TGTGCCAGCGGACTTGGCACTGAAGCTTTCTTT. As protein: CASGLGTEAFF.

The chain is built from TRBV6-6 and TRBJ1-1, with D unclear. Germline CDR1 reads MNHNY; CDR2 reads SVGAGI (reference sequence). Trimming left V 2 bases short and J 5 bases short, with 9 bases between. CDR3 length: 13 amino acids. The DNA for the CDR3 is TGTGCCAGCAGTTACGGAGGTGGAACTGAAGCTTTCTTT. As protein: CASSYGGGTEAFF.

This chain uses TRBV2 with TRBJ2-2, with 15 bases matching TRBD2. J gave up 7 bases and V 7 bases, and 4 bases lay outside the gene matches. The V gene's germline CDR1 is SNHLY and CDR2 FYNNEI. The CDR3 covers 15 residues. The CDR3, as DNA: TGTGCCAGCAACGGACTAGCGGGAGGGGGCGGGGAGCTGTTTTTT. As protein: CASNGLAGGGGELFF. The variable domain in full, completed from reference TRBV2 and TRBJ2-2, reads EPEVTQTPSHQVTQMGQEVILRCVPISNHLYFYWYRQILGQKVEFLVSFYNNEISEKSEIFDDQFSVERPDGSNFTLKIRSTKLEDSAMYFCASNGLAGGGGELFFGEGSRLTVL.

The chain carries TRBV7-9 and TRBJ1-2; TRBD1 matches 8 bases. CDR3 length: 15 residues. Unmatched junction bases numbered 7, after V lost 5 bases and J lost 2 bases. Germline-derived CDR1 and CDR2 are SEHNR and FQNEAQ (reference sequence). The CDR3 spells CASSAVTGANYGYTF. The CDR3 region has the DNA TGTGCCAGCAGCGCGGTGACAGGGGCAAACTATGGCTACACCTTC.

V gene TRBV27 combines with J gene TRBJ2-6; D is uncertain. The CDR3 loop spans 14 amino acids. Germline CDR1 reads MNHEY; CDR2 reads SMNVEV (reference sequence). V was cut by 2 bases and J by 2 bases, with 4 bases left in between. CDR3 loop: CASSLIAGANVLTF. CDR3 nucleotide sequence: TGTGCCAGCAGTTTAATCGCTGGGGCCAACGTCCTGACTTTC. Variable domain in full (rest from reference TRBV27 and TRBJ2-6): EAQVTQNPRYLITVTGKKLTVTCSQNMNHEYMSWYRQDPGLGLRQIYYSMNVEVTDKGDVPEGYKVSRKEKRNFPLILESPSPNQTSLYFCASSLIAGANVLTFGAGSRLTVL.

The J gene is TRBJ2-3, the V gene TRBV11-2, with 10 bases fitting TRBD2. V shed 5 bases, J shed 3 bases, and the junction held 8 bases outside the gene matches. The CDR3 is made up of 16 amino acids. The germline gives CDR1 SGHAT, CDR2 FQNNGV. The CDR3 region has the DNA TGTGCCAGCAGCCCCAGGCTAGCGGGAGAGACAGATACGCAGTATTTT. Translated: CASSPRLAGETDTQYF.

The chain has TRBV19 and TRBJ1-1; 11 bases fit TRBD1. The CDR3 has 17 residues. Germline trimming cut 7 bases from V and 4 bases from J; bases unmatched to any gene: 14. Per germline, CDR1 LNHDA and CDR2 SQIVND (reference sequence). CDR3: CASTSSGTGGWGTEAFF. The CDR3 coding sequence is TGTGCCAGTACGTCTTCCGGGACAGGGGGGTGGGGCACTGAAGCTTTCTTT.

The J gene is TRBJ2-5, the V gene TRBV30; no definite D call. Trimming shortened V by 4 bases and J by 1 base, and 10 bases separated the two germline ends. The CDR3 spans 13 residues. Per germline, CDR1 GTSNPN and CDR2 SVGIG (reference sequence). In DNA form, the CDR3 reads TGTGCCTGGAACTCGCGTCTCCAAGAGACCCAGTACTTC. Residues: CAWNSRLQETQYF.

This clone was observed a few times. The chain has TRBV2 and TRBJ1-1, with D perhaps matching TRBD1 (6 bases). The CDR3 has 14 residues. The germline gives CDR1 SNHLY, CDR2 FYNNEI. The ends were cut back, 6 bases at V and 2 bases at J, with 13 bases in the middle. CDR3 bases: TGTGCCAGCAGGAACAGGGTAATAAACACTGAAGCTTTCTTT. Translation gives CASRNRVINTEAFF.

This sequence joins TRBV27 and TRBJ1-4; weak D call: TRBD1 (6 bases). V was cut by 4 bases and J by 2 bases, with 8 bases left in between. Germline CDR1 is MNHEY and CDR2 is SMNVEV (reference sequence). The CDR3 runs 14 residues. The CDR3 coding sequence is TGTGCCAGCAGTTCCAGGGGTACTAATGAAAAACTGTTTTTT. This sequence encodes CASSSRGTNEKLFF.

The V gene is TRBV4-3, the J gene TRBJ2-1; 7 bases are a match to TRBD1. CDR3 length equals 15 residues. Per the germline V gene, CDR1 is LGHNA and CDR2 is YSLEER. Trimming took 4 bases from V and 3 from J; bases not matched to a gene: 6. CDR3 residues: CASSLTGTDYNEQFF. The CDR3 DNA reads TGCGCCAGCAGCCTGACCGGGACAGACTACAATGAGCAGTTCTTC.

The V and J genes are TRBV28 and TRBJ2-7; 8 bases are a match to TRBD1. Germline loops: CDR1 MDHEN, CDR2 SYDVKM. The CDR3 consists of 18 residues. V was pared by 5 bases and J by 1 base, with 16 bases of the junction left unmatched. The CDR3: CASSPLLSGTGLSYEQYF. CDR3 DNA: TGTGCCAGCAGTCCTTTACTCTCCGGGACAGGTTTATCCTACGAGCAGTACTTC.

The CDR3 sequence: CAISPTSRETQYF. Here the CDR3 DNA reads TGTGCCATCAGTCCGACTAGCAGGGAGACCCAGTACTTC. V usage is TRBV10-3 and J usage is TRBJ2-5, with 7 nucleotides matching TRBD2. The ends lost 5 bases at V and 5 bases at J; junction bases unmatched: 5. CDR3 length: 13 residues. Looked up from germline, CDR1 is ENHRY and CDR2 is SYGVKD.

As DNA, the CDR3 is TGCAGCGTTGAAGATCAGGGGACTAGCGGGGGGGCCAACAATGAGCAGTTCTTC. Translated: CSVEDQGTSGGANNEQFF. The chain combines TRBV29-1 with TRBJ2-1; TRBD2 agrees at 16 bases. The CDR3 covers 18 residues. The germline gives CDR1 SQVTM, CDR2 ANQGSEA. Losses at the gene ends were 0 bases for V and 5 bases for J; bases not matched to a gene: 7.

The rearrangement uses TRBV19 and TRBJ2-1; 11 positions agree with TRBD1. Germline-derived CDR1 and CDR2 are LNHDA and SQIVND (reference sequence). The CDR3 contains 15 residues. The junction had 8 bases not matched to a gene; V was cut back by 7 bases and J by 6 bases. The CDR3 reads CASTLSGTGGNEQFF. In DNA form, the CDR3 reads TGTGCCAGTACCCTTTCCGGGACAGGGGGCAATGAGCAGTTCTTC. The whole variable domain, remainder taken from reference TRBV19 and TRBJ2-1, is DGGITQSPKYLFRKEGQNVTLSCEQNLNHDAMYWYRQDPGQGLRLIYYSQIVNDFQKGDIAEGYSVSREKKESFPLTVTSAQKNPTAFYLCASTLSGTGGNEQFFGPGTRLTVL.

The rearrangement links TRBV28 to TRBJ2-7; 9 positions match TRBD1. CDR1 is MDHEN, CDR2 SYDVKM, per germline. V lost 2 bases to trimming and J lost 6 bases; unmatched junction nucleotides: 8. The length of the CDR3 is 15 residues. This CDR3 is CASSLTGTGSPEQYV. The CDR3 DNA sequence: TGTGCCAGCAGTTTAACCGGGACAGGGTCTCCCGAGCAGTACGTC.

The chain uses TRBV27 and TRBJ2-1; TRBD2 matches 8 bases. Germline-derived CDR1 and CDR2 are MNHEY and SMNVEV (reference sequence). The CDR3 is 14 residues long. Trimming cost V 4 bases and J 7 bases; bases outside gene matches: 6. For the CDR3, the DNA is TGTGCCAGCAGTTGGTCGGGAGGGGGTAATGAGCAGTTCTTC. Its protein is CASSWSGGGNEQFF.

The J gene is TRBJ1-6, the V gene TRBV6-5; TRBD1 agrees at 9 bases. The CDR3 is 14 amino acids. Trimming took 4 bases from V and 10 from J; bases not matched to a gene: 5. From germline, CDR1 is MNHEY and CDR2 SVGAGI. DNA of the CDR3: TGTGCCAGCAGTTGGGGACAGGGTGACTCACCCCTCCACTTT. It translates to CASSWGQGDSPLHF.

The chain is built from TRBV28 and TRBJ2-7; 8 bases match TRBD2. The CDR3 has 16 residues. From germline, CDR1 is MDHEN and CDR2 SYDVKM. J lost 3 bases, V lost 3 bases, and 10 bases had no gene match. The CDR3 sequence: CASSLPRAGGGYEQYF. As DNA, the CDR3 is TGTGCCAGCAGTTTGCCCCGCGCGGGGGGTGGCTACGAGCAGTACTTC.

This chain connects TRBV6-5 to TRBJ2-1; 10 nucleotides align to TRBD1. The CDR3 extends over 16 amino acids. Per the germline V gene, CDR1 is MNHEY and CDR2 is SVGAGI. The V and J ends lost 4 bases and 3 bases, in that order; junction bases with no gene match: 6. CDR3 nucleotides: TGTGCCAGCAGTTTAGAGGGACAGGGGCTCTACAATGAGCAGTTCTTC. Encoded protein: CASSLEGQGLYNEQFF.